This TCR beta chain appears in the sequencing data of a study of CD8+ T cells in alopecia areata. As regards this clone: The antigen is unknown.

Extracted RNA was reverse transcribed into cDNA, the sequencing template. Clones were read by immunoSEQ multiplex PCR, and TCRdb kept only the in-frame ones, dropping some. The sample shows about 180,000 clones, approximately 50% of them seen only once. Germline CDR1 and CDR2: GTSNPN and SVGIG (reference sequence). There are 16 residues in the CDR3. With V trimmed by 1 base and J by 4 bases, 7 bases remained unmatched. Noted treatment: oral pan-JAK inhibitor, 5-10 mg twice daily. General study findings and limits: The study found that many expanded lesional clones persisted in scalp and blood during tofacitinib. Compared with mice, patients displayed less clear TCR sharing, possibly for HLA-related reasons.

The chain joins TRBV30 to TRBJ2-3; 11 positions match TRBD2. The TCR was taken from a human donor with alopecia areata. This specimen consisted of CD8+ T cells sorted from blood, obtained around week 54, from a patient treated with tofacitinib. The CDR3 loop is CAWSGYLSGGADTQYF. The CDR3 nucleotides are TGTGCCTGGAGTGGGTACCTTAGCGGGGGGGCAGATACGCAGTATTTT.